The subject of this entry is one T cell receptor beta chain. Its antigen remains unknown. This record comes from a study of regulatory T cells in long-lasting Graves disease. Time point reported: persistent/refractory GD, antithyroid drugs over 5 years with positive TRAb. PBMCs were the source of the RNA used for TCR sequencing. Under American Thyroid Association guidelines, Graves' disease was diagnosed. Patients were enrolled at an endocrinology department in Xi'an, China. Whole-study findings and limits: With 2,500 to 3,000 shared public clonotypes, persistent patients exceeded new patients, who shared more than 750.

To make TCR beta libraries, researchers used iRepertoire HTBI primers and Arm-PCR of CDR3 regions. TCRdb reanalysed the multiplex PCR reads using MiXCR and keeps one entry per CDR3 protein. The table has about 290,000 distinct CDR3 sequences, more than 20% seen once. This clonotype was obtained from a female donor with Graves disease. Sequencing used peripheral blood mononuclear cells (PBMCs), obtained when the disease was refractory, from a patient treated with antithyroid drugs.

In DNA form, the CDR3 reads TGCGCCAGCAGCCTTCCGGGACAGGGGGCAAAAACCGGAGAGACCCAGTACTTC. Translation: CASSLPGQGAKTGETQYF. The J gene is TRBJ2-5, the V gene TRBV5-1; 12 nucleotides line up with TRBD1. The CDR3 covers 18 residues. Germline lookup yields CDR1 SGHRS and CDR2 YFSETQ. The V gene end was trimmed by 4 bases and the J gene end by 4 bases; junction bases not matched to a gene: 14.